These 27 T cell receptor beta chains were all obtained from the same sample, sequenced in a study of T cell responses to AZD1222 COVID-19 vaccine. Method: immunoSEQ multiplex PCR; TCRdb's copy keeps in-frame clones and lacks some. The sample lists some 140,000 clones; approximately 92% were seen once. This sample comprised peripheral blood, obtained on day 0 of AZD1222 vaccination. These receptors were collected from an adult in good health.

The rearrangement joins TRBV4-3 to TRBJ2-1; D might be TRBD2 (6 bases). Per the germline V gene, CDR1 is LGHNA and CDR2 is YSLEER. This CDR3 is 15 amino acids long. V was trimmed by 0 bases and J by 13 bases, leaving 19 bases between them. Written as DNA, the CDR3 is TGCGCCAGCAGCCAAGATCTGGGGGACGGGAGAGGTCAGTTCTTC. Translation: CASSQDLGDGRGQFF.

The chain is built from TRBV5-1 and TRBJ1-2, with D tentatively TRBD1 (6 bases). Between the trimmed V and J ends, which lost 0 bases and 2 bases, there was a span of 11 bases. CDR3 length equals 15 residues. Per the germline V gene, CDR1 is SGHRS and CDR2 is YFSETQ. For the CDR3, the DNA is TGCGCCAGCAGCTTGGCCTCGGGGGCGAACTATGGCTACACCTTC. This codes for CASSLASGANYGYTF.

This rearrangement joins TRBV10-1 to TRBJ2-2; the match to TRBD1 covers 7 bases. The CDR3 has 13 amino acids. Trimming removed 6 bases from V and 5 bases from J; junction bases left unmatched: 3. Germline CDR1 is WNHNN and CDR2 is SYGVQD (reference sequence). The CDR3 sequence: CASRDRVTGELFF. The CDR3 DNA sequence: TGCGCCAGCAGAGACAGGGTTACCGGGGAGCTGTTTTTT.

The V gene is TRBV6-4, the J gene TRBJ2-1; 7 nucleotides match TRBD2. Per germline, CDR1 MRHNA and CDR2 SNTAGT. Germline trimming cut 2 bases from V and 1 base from J; bases unmatched to any gene: 8. The CDR3 loop spans 17 amino acids. This CDR3 is CASSDHPRLASYNEQFF. CDR3 nucleotide sequence: TGTGCCAGCAGTGACCACCCCCGACTAGCATCCTACAATGAGCAGTTCTTC.

The rearrangement joins TRBV29-1 to TRBJ1-4; 7 bases map to TRBD1. The CDR3 consists of 15 residues. J lost 13 bases, V lost 5 bases, and 19 bases had no gene match. The germline CDR1 and CDR2 sequences are SQVTM and ANQGSEA. The CDR3 here is CSVSPIQGPSRGLFF. CDR3 nucleotide sequence: TGCAGCGTTTCCCCCATACAGGGGCCGTCGCGGGGACTGTTTTTT.

This chain joins TRBV7-2 and TRBJ2-7; D is tentatively TRBD1 or TRBD2 (5 bases each). CDR3 length: 18 amino acids. Trimming left V 1 base short and J 3 bases short, with 22 bases between. CDR1 SGHTA and CDR2 FQGNSA come from the germline V gene. Here the CDR3 reads CASSLVVTGPDASYEQYF. In nucleotides, the CDR3 is TGTGCCAGCAGCTTAGTAGTAACGGGGCCGGATGCGAGCTACGAGCAGTACTTC. The whole variable domain, remainder taken from reference TRBV7-2 and TRBJ2-7, is GAGVSQSPSNKVTEKGKDVELRCDPISGHTALYWYRQSLGQGLEFLIYFQGNSAPDKSGLPSDRFSAERTGGSVSTLTIQRTQQEDSAVYLCASSLVVTGPDASYEQYFGPGTRLTVT.

The V call is TRBV27, the J call TRBJ2-3; D might be TRBD1 (5 bases). The V gene's germline CDR1 is MNHEY and CDR2 SMNVEV (reference sequence). Between the trimmed V and J ends, which lost 4 bases and 0 bases, there was a span of 14 bases. The CDR3 is 16 residues long. The CDR3 sequence is CASSYRTTASTDTQYF. As DNA, the CDR3 is TGTGCCAGCAGTTATCGGACGACAGCGAGCACAGATACGCAGTATTTT.

The chain uses TRBV19 and TRBJ2-1; D unclear. CDR3 length: 12 amino acids. Germline V gene data show CDR1 as LNHDA and CDR2 as SQIVND (reference sequence). V shed 5 bases and J shed 7 bases, with 9 bases lying between them. The CDR3 DNA is TGTGCCAGTAGTCCCTTATTAAATGAGCAGTTCTTC. Translating it yields CASSPLLNEQFF. The complete variable domain, with remaining parts taken from reference TRBV19 and TRBJ2-1, reads DGGITQSPKYLFRKEGQNVTLSCEQNLNHDAMYWYRQDPGQGLRLIYYSQIVNDFQKGDIAEGYSVSREKKESFPLTVTSAQKNPTAFYLCASSPLLNEQFFGPGTRLTVL.

The rearrangement joins TRBV30 to TRBJ1-5; tentatively, D is TRBD1 (5 bases). The germline gives CDR1 GTSNPN, CDR2 SVGIG (reference sequence). The CDR3 is 14 residues long. The V end lost 0 bases, the J end lost 4 bases, and 10 bases lay between the germline ends. CDR3 amino acids: CAWSVGVVNQPQHF. As DNA, the CDR3 is TGTGCCTGGAGTGTAGGGGTTGTGAATCAGCCCCAGCATTTT.

The V and J genes are TRBV7-2 and TRBJ1-2; the D gene is possibly TRBD1 (6 bases). This CDR3 comprises 14 residues. V was cut by 5 bases and J by 0 bases, with 10 bases left in between. CDR1 and CDR2 from the germline V gene are SGHTA and FQGNSA. For the CDR3, the DNA is TGTGCCAGCAGCCCCCGGGACACTAACTATGGCTACACCTTC. Its protein is CASSPRDTNYGYTF.

This chain uses TRBV7-6 with TRBJ2-1; either TRBD1 or TRBD2 may fit D (5 bases each). This CDR3 region has 15 residues. Trimming cost V 0 bases and J 0 bases, with 6 bases left between them. Germline lookup yields CDR1 SGHVS and CDR2 FNYEAQ. The CDR3 coding sequence is TGTGCCAGCAGCTTAGCGGGGGACTCCTACAATGAGCAGTTCTTC. Protein: CASSLAGDSYNEQFF.

This rearrangement joins TRBV28 to TRBJ1-2; 7 positions match TRBD1. Germline assignment: CDR1 MDHEN and CDR2 SYDVKM. Losses at the gene ends were 3 bases for V and 0 bases for J; bases not matched to a gene: 10. The CDR3 extends over 17 amino acids. In DNA, the CDR3 is TGTGCCAGCAGTTTGGAGACAGGGCTACCTGCTAACTATGGCTACACCTTC. Translation gives CASSLETGLPANYGYTF.

This sequence joins TRBV19 and TRBJ2-1, with TRBD2 matching over 7 bases. Germline assignment: CDR1 LNHDA and CDR2 SQIVND (reference sequence). The J segment lost 0 bases and the V segment lost 1 base, leaving 6 bases of the junction unmatched. CDR3 length equals 17 residues. The chain's CDR3 is CASSIARGGSSYNEQFF. The CDR3 nucleotides are TGTGCCAGTAGTATAGCTCGGGGCGGGAGCTCCTACAATGAGCAGTTCTTC.

The chain carries TRBV5-1 and TRBJ2-1; no clear D. Germline-derived CDR1 and CDR2 are SGHRS and YFSETQ. This CDR3 has 17 amino acids. Trimming took off 0 bases at V and 4 bases at J, with 17 bases between the two ends. CDR3 in DNA: TGCGCCAGCAGCTTGGGGGATACACTACCCCCTTACAATGAGCAGTTCTTC. It yields the protein CASSLGDTLPPYNEQFF.

The chain carries TRBV27 and TRBJ2-7, with 7 positions matching TRBD1. V shed 5 bases and J 5 bases; nucleotides not matched to a gene: 9. The CDR3 is 14 residues long. Germline V gene data show CDR1 as MNHEY and CDR2 as SMNVEV (reference sequence). The CDR3 protein is CASSRRQGIDEQYF. The CDR3 region has the DNA TGTGCCAGCAGTAGAAGACAGGGAATCGACGAGCAGTACTTC.

The rearrangement uses TRBV6-5 and TRBJ1-1; TRBD1 might be the D (5 bases). The CDR3 is 11 amino acids. Per germline, CDR1 MNHEY and CDR2 SVGAGI. V was pared by 7 bases and J by 11 bases, with 14 bases between. DNA for the CDR3: TGTGCCAGCACCCTGGGCCGGGGGGCTTTCTTT. Translating it yields CASTLGRGAFF.

The chain combines TRBV19 with TRBJ1-3; unclear D gene. The V end lost 6 bases, the J end lost 0 bases, and 12 bases lay between the germline ends. Germline V gene lookup returns CDR1 LNHDA and CDR2 SQIVND (reference sequence). CDR3 length equals 15 residues. The CDR3 nucleotides read TGTGCCAGTAGCCCTGTCCTCAGCTCTGGAAACACCATATATTTT. Translating it yields CASSPVLSSGNTIYF.

The chain employs TRBV29-1 and TRBJ2-1; TRBD1 aligns across 8 bases. Germline V lookup: CDR1 SQVTM, CDR2 ANQGSEA. The CDR3 runs 15 residues. J gave up 9 bases and V 4 bases, and 14 bases lay outside the gene matches. The CDR3 DNA sequence: TGCAGCGTTGGAGCCCTGGACAGGGAGATCACTGAGCAGTTCTTC. It translates to CSVGALDREITEQFF.

The CDR3 sequence: CASSSSGPSSYEQYF. CDR3 sequence (DNA): TGTGCCAGCAGTTCTAGCGGACCCTCCTCCTACGAGCAGTACTTC. This rearrangement joins TRBV27 to TRBJ2-7; 7 bases are a match to TRBD2. This CDR3 has 15 residues. Per the germline V gene, CDR1 is MNHEY and CDR2 is SMNVEV (reference sequence). With 4 bases clipped from V and 0 bases from J, the junction kept 6 bases outside the gene matches.

The V call is TRBV18, the J call TRBJ1-1; the D gene is possibly TRBD1 (5 bases). CDR1 and CDR2 from the germline V gene are KGHSH and LQKENI. There are 14 residues in the CDR3. Trimming pared 5 bases from V and 0 bases from J, leaving 10 bases between. CDR3 sequence: CASSSTGVNTEAFF. The CDR3 bases are TGTGCCAGCTCATCCACAGGAGTGAACACTGAAGCTTTCTTT.

The chain employs TRBV6-2 or TRBV6-3 and TRBJ2-7; D is possibly TRBD2 (6 bases). The V and J ends lost 4 bases and 1 base respectively, with 11 bases between them. The CDR3 has 14 residues. Germline V gives CDR1 MNHEY, CDR2 SVGEGT. The CDR3 loop is CASSSQRVSYEQYF. The CDR3 DNA follows: TGTGCCAGCAGTTCTCAGCGGGTGTCCTACGAGCAGTACTTC.

The chain's CDR3 is CASSQDRGNTIYF. The CDR3 nucleotides are TGCGCCAGCAGCCAAGATCGGGGAAACACCATATATTTT. The chain uses TRBV4-1 and TRBJ1-3, with no clear D. Germline assignment: CDR1 MGHRA and CDR2 YSYEKL. V was clipped by 0 bases and J by 4 bases, with 4 bases between them. The CDR3 is 13 residues long.

The chain is built from TRBV28 and TRBJ1-4, with no clear D. CDR3 length: 16 residues. V was trimmed by 4 bases and J by 2 bases, leaving 14 bases between them. Germline-derived CDR1 and CDR2 are MDHEN and SYDVKM. In DNA, the CDR3 is TGTGCCAGCAGTTCTCCGATATGGAACACTAATGAAAAACTGTTTTTT. Its translation: CASSSPIWNTNEKLFF. The full variable domain, with the rest looked up from reference TRBV28 and TRBJ1-4, is DVKVTQSSRYLVKRTGEKVFLECVQDMDHENMFWYRQDPGLGLRLIYFSYDVKMKEKGDIPEGYSVSREKKERFSLILESASTNQTSMYLCASSSPIWNTNEKLFFGSGTQLSVL.

The chain couples TRBV30 to TRBJ2-1; D gene unclear. CDR3 length: 12 residues. Deletions cut 3 bases from V and 2 bases from J, with 5 bases between. Germline lookup yields CDR1 GTSNPN and CDR2 SVGIG (reference sequence). The CDR3 region is CAWSLPYNEQFF. The DNA for the CDR3 is TGTGCCTGGAGCCTACCCTACAATGAGCAGTTCTTC.

The count of this clone is one. The V call is TRBV6-5, the J call TRBJ1-2; D not certain. Germline CDR1 and CDR2: MNHEY and SVGAGI. V lost 7 bases and J 7 bases, leaving 19 bases between the germline ends. CDR3 length equals 14 residues. For the CDR3, the DNA is TGTGCCAGCACCGAGAGGCGCGGGTACTTTGGCTACACCTTC. It yields the protein CASTERRGYFGYTF.

V gene TRBV7-2 combines with J gene TRBJ2-3; TRBD2 matches at 10 bases. The CDR3 is 15 residues long. The V gene's germline CDR1 is SGHTA and CDR2 FQGNSA. The J segment lost 3 bases and the V segment lost 5 bases, leaving 5 bases of the junction unmatched. DNA for the CDR3: TGTGCCAGCAGCCTCCTAGCGGGAGAGACAGATACGCAGTATTTT. Residues: CASSLLAGETDTQYF.

The J gene is TRBJ1-3, the V gene TRBV14; D call uncertain. The CDR3 length is 15 residues. Germline V lookup: CDR1 SGHDN, CDR2 FVKESK. V lost 0 bases to trimming and J lost 0 bases, with 6 bases between them. The CDR3 DNA sequence: TGTGCCAGCAGCCAAGACCACCTCTCTGGAAACACCATATATTTT. It codes for CASSQDHLSGNTIYF.